The sequence of this TCR beta chain was determined in a study of blood T cell repertoires in COVID-19. About the research overall: Specimens from acute and convalescent COVID-19 originated in the United States, Italy and Spain.

The cohort comprised adults aged 18 to 89 years residing in about two dozen US areas. V shed 1 base and J shed 8 bases, with 8 bases lying between them. This CDR3 has 12 amino acids. Germline CDR1 is LGHDT and CDR2 is YNNKEL (reference sequence). Per the authors' pipeline: Using reference gene primer amplification, nucleated cell counts were estimated. Clones were sequenced by immunoSEQ multiplex PCR, and TCRdb holds only the in-frame ones, with some missing. Clone size and V and J calls were adopted from that table, with D and trimming inferred from the DNA. The sample shows roughly 280,000 clones, 70% to 90% of them seen only once.

Sequencing was carried out using PBMCs or T cells enriched from blood (not recorded which). The rearrangement uses TRBV3-1 (or the pseudogene TRBV3-2) and TRBJ1-2; the D gene is possibly TRBD1 (5 bases). This receptor was obtained from a woman aged 25 to 45 with acute COVID-19. The CDR3 region has the DNA TGTGCCAGCAGCCAAGGGGGCAGGGGCTACACCTTC. Translating it yields CASSQGGRGYTF.